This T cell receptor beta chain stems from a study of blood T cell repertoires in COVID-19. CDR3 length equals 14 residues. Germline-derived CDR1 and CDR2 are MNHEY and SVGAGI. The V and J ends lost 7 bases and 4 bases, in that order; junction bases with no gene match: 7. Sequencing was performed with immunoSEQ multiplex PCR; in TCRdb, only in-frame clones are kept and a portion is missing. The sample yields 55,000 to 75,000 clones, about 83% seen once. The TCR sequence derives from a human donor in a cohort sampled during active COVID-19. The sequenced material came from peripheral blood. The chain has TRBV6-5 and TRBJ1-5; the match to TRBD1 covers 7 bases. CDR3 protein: CASTPGTENQPQHF. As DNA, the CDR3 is TGTGCCAGCACTCCCGGGACAGAGAATCAGCCCCAGCATTTT.